The rows below give T cell receptor beta chains drawn from one sample of a study of cytomegalovirus exposure and HLA in healthy donors. Clones were read by immunoSEQ multiplex PCR, and TCRdb kept only the in-frame ones, dropping some. Altogether 100,000 to 150,000 clones are present, 65% to 80% being singletons, with the ten largest covering approximately 1.5%. Sequenced: PBMCs. Every receptor here comes from a young woman in good health and CMV-seronegative. Both conserved end residues are part of each CDR3. The D gene is left open where the match is weak. For some rows the clone size is stated as once, few or many, or as a class when expanded; others skip it.

J: TRBJ2-1
D: NA
V: TRBV5-4
size: NA
DNA: TGTGCCAGCAGCTTGGCCCTGGGGGCCAATACGAATGAGCAGTTCTTC
CDR3: CASSLALGANTNEQFF

J: TRBJ2-5
D: NA
V: TRBV18
size: NA
DNA: TGTGCCAGCTCACCAGTAGGCGGCACTGGAGGGGAGACCCAGTACTTC
CDR3: CASSPVGGTGGETQYF

J: TRBJ1-1
D: NA
V: TRBV4-1
size: once
DNA: TGCGCCAGCAGCCACTTCAACACTGAAGCTTTCTTT
CDR3: CASSHFNTEAFF

J: TRBJ1-1
D: NA
V: TRBV30
size: few
DNA: TGTGCCTGGAATCTTGACGGAGGAGAAGCTTTCTTT
CDR3: CAWNLDGGEAFF

J: TRBJ1-2
D: NA
V: TRBV7-9
size: NA
DNA: TGTGCCAGCAGCTCAATAGGAGAGTCTAACTATGGCTACACCTTC
CDR3: CASSSIGESNYGYTF

J: TRBJ1-2
D: NA
V: TRBV30
size: NA
DNA: TGTGCCTGGAGTGTCTCCAGAACAGGTGCGAACTATGGCTACACCTTC
CDR3: CAWSVSRTGANYGYTF

J: TRBJ1-1
D: NA
V: TRBV5-4
size: NA
DNA: TGTGCCAGCAGCACTTGGACGGGGAACACTGAAGCCTTCTTT
CDR3: CASSTWTGNTEAFF

J: TRBJ1-4
D: TRBD1
V: TRBV4-1
size: NA
DNA: TGCGCCAGCAGCCAGCGTGACAGGGCCGGGCAGGAAAAACTGTTTTTT
CDR3: CASSQRDRAGQEKLFF

J: TRBJ1-1
D: TRBD1
V: TRBV12-5
size: NA
DNA: TGTGCTAGTGGACCGGGACAGGGACCTAGCGGTACTGAAGCTTTCTTT
CDR3: CASGPGQGPSGTEAFF

J: TRBJ2-1
D: NA
V: TRBV12-5
size: NA
DNA: TGTGCTAGTGGTTTGGTACTAGCCCGGGTCCGCCACAATGAGCAGTTCTTC
CDR3: CASGLVLARVRHNEQFF

J: TRBJ2-3
D: TRBD2
V: TRBV7-2
size: NA
DNA: TGTGCCAGCAGCCGGACTAGCGGGAGCTCAGATACGCAGTATTTT
CDR3: CASSRTSGSSDTQYF

J: TRBJ2-7
D: NA
V: TRBV4-1
size: NA
DNA: TGCGCCAGCAGCCGGGAACAGGGTGGCGGCTACGAGCAGTACTTC
CDR3: CASSREQGGGYEQYF

J: TRBJ1-2
D: TRBD1
V: TRBV27
size: NA
DNA: TGTGCCAGCCAGGGACAGGGGGCTTGGGGCTACACCTTC
CDR3: CASQGQGAWGYTF

J: TRBJ1-2
D: TRBD1
V: TRBV9
size: NA
DNA: TGTGCCAGCAGCGCCGAGGACAGGGGATATGGCTACACCTTC
CDR3: CASSAEDRGYGYTF

J: TRBJ2-7
D: TRBD2
V: TRBV9
size: NA
DNA: TGTGCCAGCAGCGTAGGGACTAGCGGGACCTACGAGCAGTACTTC
CDR3: CASSVGTSGTYEQYF

J: TRBJ2-2
D: NA
V: TRBV5-4
size: once
DNA: TGTGCCAGCAGCCGACCTGGGGAGAGCCGTAGGACCGGGGAGCTGTTTTTT
CDR3: CASSRPGESRRTGELFF

J: TRBJ2-1
D: NA
V: TRBV27
size: NA
DNA: TGTGCCAGCAGTTCCCGTACGAGGTTACCAAACAATGAGCAGTTCTTC
CDR3: CASSSRTRLPNNEQFF

J: TRBJ2-7
D: NA
V: TRBV5-8
size: NA
DNA: TGTGCCAGCAGCTTGGTGGGTCTGGGACTCGAGCAGTACTTC
CDR3: CASSLVGLGLEQYF

J: TRBJ1-1
D: TRBD1
V: TRBV2
size: NA
DNA: TGTGCCAGCATACGTCAGGGACAGGGGACGACTGAAGCTTTCTTT
CDR3: CASIRQGQGTTEAFF

J: TRBJ1-2
D: TRBD1
V: TRBV9
size: NA
DNA: TGTGCCAGCAGCGCATCGAGTGCAGGGGGCGCGAATGGCTACACCTTC
CDR3: CASSASSAGGANGYTF

J: TRBJ2-5
D: NA
V: TRBV5-1
size: NA
DNA: TGCGCCAGCAGCTTGCAACTAGAGCAAGAGACCCAGTACTTC
CDR3: CASSLQLEQETQYF

J: TRBJ2-7
D: NA
V: TRBV19
size: NA
DNA: TGTGCCAGTAGTATCGGGGTTCTCTCCTACGAGCAGTACTTC
CDR3: CASSIGVLSYEQYF

J: TRBJ1-5
D: NA
V: TRBV11-1
size: NA
DNA: TGTGCCAGCAGCTTAACGAAGGGGTCAGGGGCCCCAGGTCAGCCCCAGCATTTT
CDR3: CASSLTKGSGAPGQPQHF

J: TRBJ2-3
D: TRBD2
V: TRBV7-9
size: few
DNA: TGTGCCAGCAGCGCTAGCGGGCGCACAGATACGCAGTATTTT
CDR3: CASSASGRTDTQYF

J: TRBJ1-3
D: NA
V: TRBV5-1
size: NA
DNA: TGCGCCAGCAGCTTGGCCGAGGGAATCTCTGGAAACACCATATATTTT
CDR3: CASSLAEGISGNTIYF

J: TRBJ1-2
D: NA
V: TRBV5-6
size: few
DNA: TGTGCCAGCAGCTTGGAGCCGGGCGCGGGTGGCTACACCTTC
CDR3: CASSLEPGAGGYTF

J: TRBJ2-7
D: TRBD2
V: TRBV6-6
size: NA
DNA: TGTGCCAGCAGCTCCCCAATAGCGGGAGGTCCCTACGAGCAGTACTTC
CDR3: CASSSPIAGGPYEQYF

J: TRBJ2-1
D: TRBD2
V: TRBV4-1
size: few
DNA: TGCGCCAGCAGCCTCAGCTTAGCGGGATTCAATGAGCAGTTCTTC
CDR3: CASSLSLAGFNEQFF

J: TRBJ2-1
D: NA
V: TRBV14
size: NA
DNA: TGTGCCAGCAGTCCCCTAGCGTCCGCCTACAATGAGCAGTTCTTC
CDR3: CASSPLASAYNEQFF

J: TRBJ2-5
D: NA
V: TRBV7-2
size: NA
DNA: TGTGCCAGCGCGCTAGGAACCCGAGAGACCCAGTACTTC
CDR3: CASALGTRETQYF

J: TRBJ2-5
D: TRBD1
V: TRBV6-5
size: NA
DNA: TGTGCCAGCAGCCCGGGACAGCAAGAGACCCAGTACTTC
CDR3: CASSPGQQETQYF

J: TRBJ1-1
D: NA
V: TRBV2
size: NA
DNA: TGTGCCAGCACCGGGGATCCGAACACTGAAGCTTTCTTT
CDR3: CASTGDPNTEAFF

J: TRBJ2-1
D: TRBD2
V: TRBV7-9
size: NA
DNA: TGTGCCAGCAGCACCACGGGACTAGCGTCCCCATTCTTC
CDR3: CASSTTGLASPFF

J: TRBJ1-2
D: NA
V: TRBV6-5
size: NA
DNA: TGTGCCAGCAGTTACAACAGGGCCTTCTATGGCTACACCTTC
CDR3: CASSYNRAFYGYTF

J: TRBJ2-7
D: TRBD1
V: TRBV4-1
size: NA
DNA: TGCGCCAGCAGCCAAGGGGACAGACTCTCCTACGAGCAGTACTTC
CDR3: CASSQGDRLSYEQYF

J: TRBJ1-3
D: TRBD1
V: TRBV7-2
size: NA
DNA: TGTGCCAGCAGCACGACAGGGGGCGGAAACACCATATATTTT
CDR3: CASSTTGGGNTIYF

J: TRBJ2-6
D: NA
V: TRBV23-1
size: NA
DNA: TGCGCCAGCAGTCACACCGGGTACACTGGGGCCAACGTCCTGACTTTC
CDR3: CASSHTGYTGANVLTF

J: TRBJ2-7
D: NA
V: TRBV18
size: few
DNA: TGTGCCAGCTCACCACCGGCAGGGTTCGAGCAGTACTTC
CDR3: CASSPPAGFEQYF

J: TRBJ1-1
D: TRBD1
V: TRBV2
size: NA
DNA: TGTGCCAGCAGGTGGACAGGGGGGGACACTGAAGCTTTCTTT
CDR3: CASRWTGGDTEAFF

J: TRBJ2-2
D: TRBD1
V: TRBV10-1
size: NA
DNA: TGCGCCAGCAGCGAACGACAGGGGTTGGCCACCGGGGAGCTGTTTTTT
CDR3: CASSERQGLATGELFF

J: TRBJ2-7
D: NA
V: TRBV30
size: NA
DNA: TGTGCCTGGAGTCTCCCCTCCACTAGCCCCTACGAGCAGTACTTC
CDR3: CAWSLPSTSPYEQYF

J: TRBJ2-1
D: NA
V: TRBV11-2
size: NA
DNA: TGTGCCAGCAGCTTACAGGGGTTAAGTGAGCAGTTCTTC
CDR3: CASSLQGLSEQFF

J: TRBJ2-7
D: TRBD2
V: TRBV9
size: NA
DNA: TGTGCCAGCAGCGTAGCAGCTAGCGGGATCCCCTACGAGCAGTACTTC
CDR3: CASSVAASGIPYEQYF

J: TRBJ1-2
D: NA
V: TRBV19
size: NA
DNA: TGTGCCAGTAGCTTCGAGGGTGGCAACTATGGCTACACCTTC
CDR3: CASSFEGGNYGYTF

J: TRBJ1-1
D: NA
V: TRBV30
size: NA
DNA: TGTGCCGTCGTGGTACTATTTACTGAAGCTTTCTTT
CDR3: CAVVVLFTEAFF